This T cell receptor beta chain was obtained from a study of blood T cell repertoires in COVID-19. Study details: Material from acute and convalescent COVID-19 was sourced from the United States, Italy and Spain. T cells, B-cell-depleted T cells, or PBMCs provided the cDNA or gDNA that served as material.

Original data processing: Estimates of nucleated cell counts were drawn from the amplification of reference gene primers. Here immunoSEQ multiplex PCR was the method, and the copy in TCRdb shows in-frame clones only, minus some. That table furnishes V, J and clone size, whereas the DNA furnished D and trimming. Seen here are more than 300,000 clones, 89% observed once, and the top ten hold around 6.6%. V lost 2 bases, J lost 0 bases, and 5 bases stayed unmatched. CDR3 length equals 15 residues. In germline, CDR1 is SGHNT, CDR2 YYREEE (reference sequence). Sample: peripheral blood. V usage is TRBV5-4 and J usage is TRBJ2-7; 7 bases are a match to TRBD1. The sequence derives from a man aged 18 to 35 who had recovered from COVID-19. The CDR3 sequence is CASSFGQESSYEQYF. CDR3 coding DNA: TGTGCCAGCAGCTTTGGACAGGAGAGCTCCTACGAGCAGTACTTC.